This is a list of T cell receptor beta chains from one sample in a study of OX40 agonist ivuxolimab in advanced cancers. Sequenced by immunoSEQ multiplex PCR; TCRdb stores in-frame clones only, minus some. This sample has roughly 60,000 clones, with about 83% found just once. The material was CD4+ or CD8+ T cells sorted from blood, obtained in a trial of the OX40 agonist ivuxolimab. The receptors were gathered from an adult with an advanced solid tumor such as melanoma, head and neck, liver or kidney cancer. The CDR3 runs from the conserved cysteine through the conserved F or W. A D gene is named only where the DNA matches it firmly. Clone size is not always given. Where it is, it says once, few, many or a class for expanded clones.

abundance	d_gene	j_gene	v_gene	CDR3nt	CDR3aa
.	.	TRBJ2-1	TRBV19	TGTGCCAGTAGTATAGCGGGGGGCCTTGGGAGGGAGCAGTTCTTC	CASSIAGGLGREQFF
.	.	TRBJ2-5	TRBV18	TGTGCCAGCTCACCACAGACGACGCAAGAGACCCAGTACTTC	CASSPQTTQETQYF
.	TRBD1	TRBJ1-1	TRBV29-1	TGCAGCCCAAGTGGGGGGACAGTAGACCTCACTGAAGCTTTCTTT	CSPSGGTVDLTEAFF
.	.	TRBJ1-2	TRBV10-3	TGTGCCATCAGTGGGGCCCGTCGACAGATAAACTATGGCTACACCTTC	CAISGARRQINYGYTF
.	TRBD1	TRBJ1-4	TRBV2	TGTGCCAGCAGAACCGGGACAGGGGAGGGAAAACTGTTTTTT	CASRTGTGEGKLFF
.	.	TRBJ2-6	TRBV13	TGTGCCAGCAGCCGAACAGGAGCCTCTGGGGCCAACGTCCTGACTTTC	CASSRTGASGANVLTF
.	.	TRBJ2-7	TRBV19	TGTGCCAGTAGTATAGTGGACAGCTCCTACGAGCAGTACTTC	CASSIVDSSYEQYF
.	.	TRBJ2-7	TRBV25-1	TGTGCCAGCAGTGAAGGGGGATACGAGCAGTACTTC	CASSEGGYEQYF
.	.	TRBJ2-1	TRBV11-3	TGTGCCAGCAGCCCCCGCATTTCTGGGGAGCAGTTCTTC	CASSPRISGEQFF
.	.	TRBJ2-3	TRBV9	TGTGCCAGCAGCGCGGGGGACCTCACAGATACGCAGTATTTT	CASSAGDLTDTQYF
.	.	TRBJ1-1	TRBV5-1	TGCGCCAGCAGCTCGGTGGGACAACCGAACACTGAAGCTTTCTTT	CASSSVGQPNTEAFF
.	.	TRBJ1-2	TRBV19	TGTGCCAGTCAATCAACAGGACTGTTCGTTCTCGGCTACACCTTC	CASQSTGLFVLGYTF
once	TRBD1	TRBJ1-1	TRBV5-4	TGTGCCAGCAGCCCAAGCTTACAGGGGGGAGCTGAAGCTTTCTTT	CASSPSLQGGAEAFF
.	TRBD2	TRBJ2-3	TRBV9	TGTGCCAGCAGCCTTAGCGGGGTCTCAGATACGCAGTATTTT	CASSLSGVSDTQYF
once	TRBD1	TRBJ1-3	TRBV7-6	TGTGCCAGCAGCTTCACGACAGGGGCAGCTGGAAACACCATATATTTT	CASSFTTGAAGNTIYF
.	.	TRBJ1-5	TRBV28	TGTGCCAGCAGCCCTCCTGCTCATAGCAATCAGCCCCAGCATTTT	CASSPPAHSNQPQHF
.	TRBD1	TRBJ1-4	TRBV9	TGTGCCAGCAGCGTAAGGCAGGGGGCTACTAATGAAAAACTGTTTTTT	CASSVRQGATNEKLFF
.	TRBD2	TRBJ2-3	TRBV9	TGTGCCAGCAGCTCGGGGGGGTTAAGGACAGATACGCAGTATTTT	CASSSGGLRTDTQYF
few	.	TRBJ2-2	TRBV7-9	TGTGCCAGCAGGCTAGGCGGAACCACCGGGGAGCTGTTTTTT	CASRLGGTTGELFF
.	TRBD1	TRBJ1-2	TRBV6-1	TGTGCCAGCAGTGAATCGAAAGGGACAGGGGAAGGCGGCTACACCTTC	CASSESKGTGEGGYTF
.	.	TRBJ1-5	TRBV6-5	TGTGCCAGCAGTTCCAAGGGGTCTGGCAATCAGCCCCAGCATTTT	CASSSKGSGNQPQHF
.	.	TRBJ2-3	TRBV30	TGTGCCTGGAGAGGACCGAGCACAGATACGCAGTATTTT	CAWRGPSTDTQYF
.	.	TRBJ1-5	TRBV6-5	TGTGCCAGCAGCCTCCATTGGAATCAGCCCCAGCATTTT	CASSLHWNQPQHF
once	.	TRBJ2-5	TRBV5-6	TGTGCCAGCAGCTTATGGACAGAAGAGACCCAGTACTTC	CASSLWTEETQYF
.	TRBD2	TRBJ2-3	TRBV30	TGTGCCTGGAGTAGATTAGCGGGGTTAGATACGCAGTATTTT	CAWSRLAGLDTQYF
.	.	TRBJ1-6	TRBV19	TGTGCCAGTACGCGGGGTTCCTATAATTCACCCCTCCACTTT	CASTRGSYNSPLHF
.	.	TRBJ2-3	TRBV7-2	TGTGCCAGCAGCTTAAACCCCGCCACCACAGATACGCAGTATTTT	CASSLNPATTDTQYF
.	.	TRBJ2-3	TRBV4-3	TGCGCCAGCAGCCAAGATAAGTCTAAGGGGGGTACGCAGTATTTT	CASSQDKSKGGTQYF
few	.	TRBJ2-3	TRBV10-3	TGTGCCATCAGTGAGGGTGGGGACCCCACAGATACGCAGTATTTT	CAISEGGDPTDTQYF
.	.	TRBJ2-3	TRBV1	TGCACCAGCAGCCAAGAAAGGGGTTTTAGAGTAGGAGATACGCAGTATTTT	CTSSQERGFRVGDTQYF
.	.	TRBJ1-1	TRBV9	TGTGCCAGCAGCGTAGGTTCGGATACTGAAGCTTTCTTT	CASSVGSDTEAFF
.	TRBD1	TRBJ2-1	TRBV5-1	TGCGCCAGCAGCTGGGGACAGGGGGCTTACAATGAGCAGTTCTTC	CASSWGQGAYNEQFF
.	.	TRBJ2-3	TRBV4-2	TGTGCCAGCAGCCAGACCGGACCCACAGATACGCAGTATTTT	CASSQTGPTDTQYF
.	.	TRBJ2-5	TRBV19	TGTGCCAGTAGCGCCGGGATTCTGACGGAGACCCAGTACTTC	CASSAGILTETQYF
.	TRBD1	TRBJ1-5	TRBV30	TGTGCCTGGAGGGGGACAGATAATCAGCCCCAGCATTTT	CAWRGTDNQPQHF
.	.	TRBJ1-1	TRBV19	TGTGCCAGGAGGGCAGAGTGGGGCACTGAAGCTTTCTTT	CARRAEWGTEAFF
.	.	TRBJ1-1	TRBV4-1	TGCGCCAGCAGCCACCTCTTGTGGAACACTGAAGCTTTCTTT	CASSHLLWNTEAFF
.	.	TRBJ1-2	TRBV6-6	TGTGCCAGCAGTTACGGGGTCCGGCGGCGCTATGGCTACACCTTC	CASSYGVRRRYGYTF
.	TRBD1	TRBJ1-2	TRBV28	TGTGCCAGCAGTTCGGACAGGGGATATGGCTACACCTTC	CASSSDRGYGYTF
.	.	TRBJ1-6	TRBV19	TGTGCCAGTAGTCAGGGAGCCTTCAATTCACCCCTCCACTTT	CASSQGAFNSPLHF
.	.	TRBJ2-5	TRBV9	TGTGCCAGCAGCGTAGGACAGACCCAAGAGACCCAGTACTTC	CASSVGQTQETQYF
.	.	TRBJ2-5	TRBV19	TGTGCCAGTAGTAGACTGCCCCCCGGCCAGGAGACCCAGTACTTC	CASSRLPPGQETQYF
.	.	TRBJ2-1	TRBV4-2	TGTGCCAGCAGCCAACGCAGGGGAGGGAATGAGCAGTTCTTC	CASSQRRGGNEQFF
.	.	TRBJ2-1	TRBV7-6	TGTGCCAGCAGCTTAGGCCCGCCGGGGCTGCTGGCCTCCTACAATGAGCAGTTCTTC	CASSLGPPGLLASYNEQFF
.	TRBD2	TRBJ2-7	TRBV9	TGTGCCAGCAGCGCCCGGGAGGACGGATCCTACGAGCAGTACTTC	CASSAREDGSYEQYF
.	TRBD1	TRBJ1-5	TRBV28	TGTGCCAGCAGTCGGACAGGCGGGACTCAGCCCCAGCATTTT	CASSRTGGTQPQHF
.	TRBD2	TRBJ2-1	TRBV7-9	TGTGCCAGCTCGGGAGGGGTAGGCTCCTACAATGAGCAGTTCTTC	CASSGGVGSYNEQFF